This TCR beta chain was profiled in a study of blood T cell repertoires in COVID-19. Repertoires were generated with immunoSEQ multiplex PCR, while TCRdb's copy carries only in-frame clones and drops some. Altogether a few hundred thousand clones are present, around 92% being singletons, with the ten largest covering under 3%. Followed over time, Seattle patients had been enrolled while infection was active. On this clone: At the DNA level, this CDR3 is encoded by other sequences in the same sample as well.

CDR3 size: 10 residues. V lost 6 bases to trimming and J lost 5 bases, with 8 bases between them. Germline CDR1 is DFQATT and CDR2 is SNEGSKA (reference sequence). Sequences were obtained from peripheral blood. The chain links TRBV20-1 to TRBJ2-7; D is perhaps TRBD2 (6 bases). This clonotype originated in a person aged 18 to 35 with COVID-19, enrolled during active disease. The CDR3 region is CSASGDEQYF. CDR3 DNA sequence: TGCAGTGCCTCGGGGGACGAGCAGTACTTC.